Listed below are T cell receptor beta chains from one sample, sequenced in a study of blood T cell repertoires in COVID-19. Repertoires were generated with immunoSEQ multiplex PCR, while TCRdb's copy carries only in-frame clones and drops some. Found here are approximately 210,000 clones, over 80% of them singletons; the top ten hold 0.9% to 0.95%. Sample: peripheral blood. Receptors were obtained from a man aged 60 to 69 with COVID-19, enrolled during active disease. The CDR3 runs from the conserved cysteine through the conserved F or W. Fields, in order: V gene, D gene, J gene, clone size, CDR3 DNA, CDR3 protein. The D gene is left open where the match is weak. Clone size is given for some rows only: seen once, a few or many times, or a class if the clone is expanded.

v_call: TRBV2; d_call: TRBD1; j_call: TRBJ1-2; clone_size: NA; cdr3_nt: TGTGCCAGCAGGACAGGGGGCGTGGAGAACTATGGCTACACCTTC; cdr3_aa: CASRTGGVENYGYTF
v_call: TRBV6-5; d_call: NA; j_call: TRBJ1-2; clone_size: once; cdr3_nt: TGTGCCAGCCGAGGGAGGCGGGGAATTGACGGCTACACCTTC; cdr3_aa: CASRGRRGIDGYTF
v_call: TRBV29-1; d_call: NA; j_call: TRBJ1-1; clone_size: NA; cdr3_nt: TGCAGCGTTGAAAATCGAGGTCTGATATACACTGAAGCTTTCTTT; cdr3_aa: CSVENRGLIYTEAFF
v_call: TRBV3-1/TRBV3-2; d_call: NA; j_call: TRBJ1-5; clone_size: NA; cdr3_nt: TGTGCCAGCAGCCTAGGACAGCTGAATCAGCCCCAGCATTTT; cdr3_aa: CASSLGQLNQPQHF
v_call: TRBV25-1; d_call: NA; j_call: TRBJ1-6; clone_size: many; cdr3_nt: TGTGCCAGCAGTGAACAGATCCTCAATTCACCCCTCCACTTT; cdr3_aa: CASSEQILNSPLHF
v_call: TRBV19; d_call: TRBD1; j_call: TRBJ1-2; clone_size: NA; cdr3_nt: TGTGCCAGTAGCGACAGGGTCAACTATGGCTACACCTTC; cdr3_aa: CASSDRVNYGYTF
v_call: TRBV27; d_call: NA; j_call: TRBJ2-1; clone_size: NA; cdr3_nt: TGTGCCAGCAGTTTTTTGGGGCTGTCCTACAATGAGCAGTTCTTC; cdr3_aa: CASSFLGLSYNEQFF
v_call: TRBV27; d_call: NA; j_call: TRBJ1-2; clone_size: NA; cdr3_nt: TGTGCCAGCAGTCCCAGTGGAGCCGGGGCTAACTATGGCTACACCTTC; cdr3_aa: CASSPSGAGANYGYTF
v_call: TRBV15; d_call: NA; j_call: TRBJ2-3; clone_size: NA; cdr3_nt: TGTGCCACCAGCAGAGATCGACAGGCCACAGATACGCAGTATTTT; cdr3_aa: CATSRDRQATDTQYF
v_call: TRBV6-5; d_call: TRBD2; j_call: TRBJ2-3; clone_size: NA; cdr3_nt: TGTGCCAGCAGTTATGGCGGGAGTGGAAGAGATACGCAGTATTTT; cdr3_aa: CASSYGGSGRDTQYF
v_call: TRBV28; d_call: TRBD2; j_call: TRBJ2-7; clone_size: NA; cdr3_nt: TGTGCCAGCAGTTTGTGGCTAGCGGGTATCTCCTACGAGCAGTACTTC; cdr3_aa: CASSLWLAGISYEQYF
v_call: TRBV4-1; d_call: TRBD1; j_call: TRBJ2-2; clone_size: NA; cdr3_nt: TGCGCCAGCAGCCCCCAAGGACAGGGCAACACCGGGGAGCTGTTTTTT; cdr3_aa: CASSPQGQGNTGELFF
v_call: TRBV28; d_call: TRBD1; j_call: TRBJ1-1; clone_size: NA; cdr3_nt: TGTGCCAGCAGGGGACAGATGGAAGCTTTCTTT; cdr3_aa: CASRGQMEAFF
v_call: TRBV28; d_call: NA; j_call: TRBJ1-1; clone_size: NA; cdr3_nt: TGTGCCACCGTCCCGATTGGACTCAGGAACACTGAAGCTTTCTTT; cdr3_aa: CATVPIGLRNTEAFF
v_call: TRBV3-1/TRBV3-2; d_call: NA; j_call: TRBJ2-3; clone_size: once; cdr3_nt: TGTGCCAGCAGCCATCCGGCGGGGCGGAGTTCTAGCACAGATACGCAGTATTTT; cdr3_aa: CASSHPAGRSSSTDTQYF
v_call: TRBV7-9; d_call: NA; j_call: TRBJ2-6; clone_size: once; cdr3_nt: TGTGCCAGCAGCTTAGAAGGCAGATGGAGCTCTGGGGCCAACGTCCTGACTTTC; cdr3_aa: CASSLEGRWSSGANVLTF
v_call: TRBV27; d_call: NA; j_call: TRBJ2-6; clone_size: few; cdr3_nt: TGTGCCAGCAGTGAAGGGGGCTCTGGGGCCAACGTCCTGACTTTC; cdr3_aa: CASSEGGSGANVLTF
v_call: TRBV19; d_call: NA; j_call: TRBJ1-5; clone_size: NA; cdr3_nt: TGTGCTCCCCCCCCGGCGGCGTGGGAGCAGCCCCAGCATTTT; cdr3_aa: CAPPPAAWEQPQHF
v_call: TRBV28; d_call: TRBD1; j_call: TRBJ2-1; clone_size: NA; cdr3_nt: TGTGCCAGCAGTTCAACAGGGGCGTCCTACAATGAGCAGTTCTTC; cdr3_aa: CASSSTGASYNEQFF
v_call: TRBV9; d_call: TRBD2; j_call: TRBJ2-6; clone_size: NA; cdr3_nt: TGTGCCAGCAGCGTAGAAGCGGGAGGCTCTGGGGCCAACGTCCTGACTTTC; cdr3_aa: CASSVEAGGSGANVLTF
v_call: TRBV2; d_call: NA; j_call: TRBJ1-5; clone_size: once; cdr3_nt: TGTGCCAGCAGTGAGGGGCAGGCAGATCAGCCCCAGCATTTT; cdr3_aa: CASSEGQADQPQHF
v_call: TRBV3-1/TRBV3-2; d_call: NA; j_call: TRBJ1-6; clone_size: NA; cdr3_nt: TGTGCCAGCAGCCAATCCGGGGGAAATTCACCCCTCCACTTT; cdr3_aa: CASSQSGGNSPLHF